This entry describes one TCR beta chain. The antigen remains unidentified. The data were obtained in a study of shared clonotypes between healthy human individuals. Study conclusions and caveats: Sequencing depth was predicted to influence how clonotypes are shared among donors.

Profiling relied on immunoSEQ multiplex PCR, and the TCRdb table lists in-frame clones only, not all of them. Here the sample spans millions of clones, 90% to 95% being singletons. Trimming removed 1 base from V and 0 bases from J, with 10 bases in between. The CDR3 runs to 16 residues. CDR1 is SEHNR, CDR2 FQNEAQ, per germline (reference sequence). This TCR was recovered from a young man in good health. Some clones in this sample may be carry-over from other donors' samples. The sample taken for sequencing was naive CD4+ T cells from PBMCs. Subset of the sample: CD45RA+ positively selected. The chain has TRBV7-9 and TRBJ2-1; D might be TRBD2 (5 bases). CDR3 DNA: TGTGCCAGCAGCTTAGAGGGCGGGCTCTCCTACAATGAGCAGTTCTTC. This encodes CASSLEGGLSYNEQFF.